This T cell receptor (beta chain) was found in a study of cytomegalovirus exposure and HLA in healthy donors. Study-level background: The roughly 100 million unique TCR beta sequences, from roughly 170 million T cells, were found by an earlier analysis.

In regard to this clone: Its specificity is not known.

PCR employed 60 Vbeta and 13 Jbeta primers. Some clones are missing from TCRdb's copy, which holds only in-frame ones; the method was immunoSEQ multiplex PCR. The sample consists of around 150,000 clones, more than 75% of them appearing once. CDR1 is GTSNPN, CDR2 SVGIG, per germline (reference sequence). This CDR3 comprises 13 residues. Findings and caveats of the study: The investigators catalogued 164 TCR beta chains as cytomegalovirus-associated.

This chain joins TRBV30 and TRBJ2-2; tentatively, D is TRBD2 (5 bases). Sequenced sample: PBMCs. The clonotype originates from a girl aged 10-17 years in good health and CMV-seropositive. CDR3 in DNA: TGTACCAGCAGGACTCCCAACACCGGGGAGCTGTTTTTT. Translating gives CTSRTPNTGELFF.